A selection of T cell receptor beta chains follows, all from one sample in a study of CD4 T cells in relation to SARS-CoV-2 and coronaviruses. The repertoire was sequenced with immunoSEQ multiplex PCR; TCRdb's copy has only in-frame clones and lacks some. The sample shows some 29,000 clones, 74% of them seen only once. No antigens are known for them. Sequences were obtained from CD4+ T cells from PBMCs, cultured in vitro. Every receptor here comes from a human donor in good health. The CDR3 runs from the conserved cysteine through the conserved F or W. Fields, in order: V gene, D gene, clone size, J gene, CDR3 protein, CDR3 DNA. A D gene is named only where the DNA matches it firmly. The size entry is marked missing in some rows and otherwise reads once, few, many or a size class.

TRBV5-1	.	few	TRBJ2-1	CASRADGYNEQFF	TGCGCCAGCAGGGCGGACGGTTACAATGAGCAGTTCTTC
TRBV4-1	.	once	TRBJ1-2	CASSPGPLTGSGYTF	TGCGCCAGCAGCCCCGGACCCTTAACAGGGAGTGGCTACACCTTC
TRBV7-7	TRBD2	.	TRBJ2-7	CASSLAGAYEQYF	TGTGCTAGCAGCTTAGCGGGGGCCTACGAGCAGTACTTC
TRBV10-3	.	.	TRBJ2-2	CAISARGASTGELFF	TGTGCCATCAGTGCCCGGGGGGCTTCCACCGGGGAGCTGTTTTTT
TRBV2	TRBD2	once	TRBJ2-1	CASTGTSGNEQFF	TGTGCCAGCACCGGGACTAGCGGGAATGAGCAGTTCTTC
TRBV4-3	.	.	TRBJ2-3	CASSQEAGSSTDTQYF	TGCGCCAGCAGCCAAGAGGCAGGCTCTAGCACAGATACGCAGTATTTT
TRBV29-1	TRBD1	few	TRBJ1-1	CSVEDLSPTGVLAFF	TGCAGCGTTGAAGACCTCTCCCCGACAGGGGTTTTGGCTTTCTTT
TRBV4-1	.	few	TRBJ2-3	CASSQDSGGSTDTQYF	TGCGCCAGCAGCCAAGATTCCGGGGGAAGCACAGATACGCAGTATTTT
TRBV7-3	.	once	TRBJ2-3	CASSLYRDTDTQYF	TGTGCCAGCAGCTTATACCGAGACACAGATACGCAGTATTTT
TRBV7-9	.	.	TRBJ2-2	CASSPRGGSGELFF	TGTGCCAGCAGCCCGAGGGGGGGCTCGGGGGAGCTGTTTTTT
TRBV7-2	TRBD2	.	TRBJ2-7	CASSLGGSRYEQYF	TGTGCCAGCAGCTTAGGCGGGAGTAGATACGAGCAGTACTTC
TRBV18	TRBD2	.	TRBJ2-1	CASSPPGGGPLDSNEQFF	TGTGCCAGCTCACCACCGGGCGGGGGGCCCTTGGACTCCAATGAGCAGTTCTTC
TRBV7-9	.	once	TRBJ2-5	CASSYHLAGRETQYF	TGTGCCAGCAGCTACCACCTCGCAGGGCGAGAGACCCAGTACTTC
TRBV19	TRBD1	.	TRBJ2-7	CASSPGQDPRGEQYF	TGTGCCAGTAGCCCCGGACAGGACCCTAGGGGCGAGCAGTACTTC
TRBV19	TRBD1	.	TRBJ1-4	CASSISGTGGRKLFF	TGTGCCAGTAGTATATCCGGGACAGGGGGCCGAAAACTGTTTTTT
TRBV19	.	.	TRBJ1-2	CASTYPRGSSGYTF	TGTGCCAGTACCTACCCACGGGGCAGTTCGGGCTACACCTTC
TRBV7-2	.	few	TRBJ2-7	CASRGGGYYEQYF	TGTGCCAGCAGGGGGGGTGGTTACTACGAGCAGTACTTC
TRBV4-1	.	.	TRBJ2-6	CASSQDPSLRGSSGANVLTF	TGCGCCAGCAGCCAAGACCCTAGTCTTCGGGGTAGCTCTGGGGCCAACGTCCTGACTTTC
TRBV5-6	.	.	TRBJ1-5	CASSLERAEPYQPQHF	TGTGCCAGCAGCTTGGAGAGAGCCGAGCCTTATCAGCCCCAGCATTTT
TRBV9	.	few	TRBJ2-1	CASSVGNFNEQFF	TGTGCCAGCAGCGTAGGTAATTTCAATGAGCAGTTCTTC
TRBV11-2	.	few	TRBJ1-2	CASSPAPGGHTGYTF	TGTGCCAGCAGCCCCGCACCCGGGGGCCATACTGGCTACACCTTC
TRBV6-1	TRBD1	.	TRBJ1-1	CASSEPGTGTAEAFF	TGTGCCAGCAGTGAACCCGGGACAGGGACAGCTGAAGCTTTCTTT
TRBV7-8	.	.	TRBJ2-2	CASSQGSWNTGELFF	TGTGCCAGCAGCCAGGGATCCTGGAACACCGGGGAGCTGTTTTTT
TRBV5-1	.	few	TRBJ2-2	CASSPRAGANTGELFF	TGCGCCAGCAGCCCCCGGGCGGGTGCGAACACCGGGGAGCTGTTTTTT
TRBV6-5	.	.	TRBJ1-2	CASSYVPSGRGYTF	TGTGCCAGCAGTTACGTCCCTTCAGGGCGAGGCTACACCTTC
TRBV5-1	.	.	TRBJ1-1	CASSLNKDTEAFF	TGCGCCAGCAGCTTGAACAAGGACACTGAAGCTTTCTTT
TRBV7-2	.	.	TRBJ1-2	CASSLARDYGYTF	TGTGCCAGCAGCTTAGCGCGTGACTATGGCTACACCTTC